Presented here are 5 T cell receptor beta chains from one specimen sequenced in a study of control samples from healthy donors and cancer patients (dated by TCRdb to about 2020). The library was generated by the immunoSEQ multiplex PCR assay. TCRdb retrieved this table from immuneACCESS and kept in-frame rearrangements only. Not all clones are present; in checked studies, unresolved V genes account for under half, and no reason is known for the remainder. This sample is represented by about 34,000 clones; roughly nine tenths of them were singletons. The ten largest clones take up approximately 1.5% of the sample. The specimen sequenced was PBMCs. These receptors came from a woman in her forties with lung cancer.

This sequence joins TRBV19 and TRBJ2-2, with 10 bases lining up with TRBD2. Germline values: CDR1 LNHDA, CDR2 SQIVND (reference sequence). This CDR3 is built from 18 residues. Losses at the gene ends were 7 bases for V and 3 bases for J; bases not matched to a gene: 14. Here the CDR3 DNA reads TGTGCCAGTACGGCTAGCGGGGGCCCGCAGATTTACACCGGGGAGCTGTTTTTT. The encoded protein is CASTASGGPQIYTGELFF.

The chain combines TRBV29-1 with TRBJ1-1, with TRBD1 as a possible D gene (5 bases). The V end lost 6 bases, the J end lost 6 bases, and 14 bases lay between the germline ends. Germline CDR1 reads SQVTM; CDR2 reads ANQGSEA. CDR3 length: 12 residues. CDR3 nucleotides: TGCAGCGTCCGCCGGGGGGAGGCTGAAGCTTTCTTT. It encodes CSVRRGEAEAFF.

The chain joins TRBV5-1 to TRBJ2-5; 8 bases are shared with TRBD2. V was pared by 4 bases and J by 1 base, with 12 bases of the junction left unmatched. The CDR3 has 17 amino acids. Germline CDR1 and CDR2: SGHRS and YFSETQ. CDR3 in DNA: TGCGCCAGCAGCGAAGGCGCGGGGGGCCTTCTCCAAGAGACCCAGTACTTC. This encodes CASSEGAGGLLQETQYF.

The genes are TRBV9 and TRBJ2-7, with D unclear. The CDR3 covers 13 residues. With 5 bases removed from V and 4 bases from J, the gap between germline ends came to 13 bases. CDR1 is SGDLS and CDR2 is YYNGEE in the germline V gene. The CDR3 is CASSPSVGYEQYF. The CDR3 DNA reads TGTGCCAGCAGTCCCTCCGTCGGGTACGAGCAGTACTTC.

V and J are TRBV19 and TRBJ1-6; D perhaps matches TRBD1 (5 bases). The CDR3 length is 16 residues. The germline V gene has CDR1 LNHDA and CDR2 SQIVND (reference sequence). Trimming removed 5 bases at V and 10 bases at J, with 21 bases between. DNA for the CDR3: TGTGCCAGTAGTCCTCTCTTGGAGGGGACGCAATCACCCCTCCACTTT. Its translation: CASSPLLEGTQSPLHF.